This is a list of T cell receptor beta chains from one sample in a study of blood T cells in healthy people across ages. TCRdb re-called the 5' RACE reads with MiXCR, one entry per CDR3 protein. The data show about 1.6 million distinct CDR3 sequences, roughly 32% seen once. The sample taken for sequencing was blood. Every receptor here comes from a woman aged 25-40 years in good health. Each CDR3 is given with its conserved first and last residue. D genes are given only for firm matches. Some rows have no size entry. The others give once, few or many, or a class for an expanded clone.

V	J	size	D	CDR3
TRBV28	TRBJ2-1	few	NA	CASSLSGVRNSEQFF
TRBV20-1	TRBJ1-1	NA	NA	CSARGWGAHTEAFF
TRBV7-9	TRBJ2-5	NA	TRBD2	CASSVGREGLNEQYF
TRBV20-1	TRBJ1-5	NA	NA	CSALDREHNNQPQHF
TRBV5-4	TRBJ1-4	NA	NA	CASSGVPGHRDEKLFF
TRBV20-1	TRBJ1-2	few	NA	CSAPEGPYGYTF
TRBV7-9	TRBJ1-2	many	TRBD1	CASSFQGARGYTF
TRBV9	TRBJ1-1	NA	TRBD1	CASSGTQDRGGNTEAFF
TRBV7-2	TRBJ2-1	few	NA	CASSVLAPAWNEQFF
TRBV6-5	TRBJ2-5	NA	NA	CASTTSGRWETQYF
TRBV29-1	TRBJ1-1	NA	NA	CSSVVNTEAFF
TRBV5-1	TRBJ2-7	NA	TRBD2	CAGSWSTSGEVQTYEQYF
TRBV11-2	TRBJ2-1	NA	TRBD1	CASSSSGTGSSSYNEQFF
TRBV6-2/TRBV6-3	TRBJ2-5	few	TRBD2	CASRRGIETQYF
TRBV10-3	TRBJ2-3	NA	NA	CVISSLQGKDTQYF
TRBV29-1	TRBJ1-2	NA	NA	CSVFMQGNYGYTF
TRBV28	TRBJ2-7	few	TRBD1	CASSLFGGTGYSYEQYF
TRBV2	TRBJ2-3	NA	TRBD2	CASSDSGSNSDTQYF
TRBV9	TRBJ2-1	few	TRBD2	CASSPPLGTSGTHNEQFF
TRBV30	TRBJ2-7	NA	NA	CAWSGGYEQYF
TRBV6-6	TRBJ2-3	few	NA	CASSQGDLRIGTDTQYF
TRBV3-1	TRBJ2-1	NA	TRBD2	CTSSQPPGTSGVLNEQFF
TRBV4-1	NA	few	TRBD2	CASSQGAQAGGSYEQYF
TRBV27	TRBJ2-7	NA	NA	CASSLLSAGSSYEQYF
TRBV10-3	TRBJ2-3	NA	NA	CATTAVGSTDTQYF
TRBV4-2	TRBJ1-1	few	NA	CASSQVLGRNTEAFF
TRBV5-1	TRBJ2-5	few	NA	CASSPWGRGHQETQYF
TRBV7-3	TRBJ2-3	many	NA	CASSLRGRRTDTQYF
TRBV4-1	TRBJ2-5	NA	NA	CVSSPGATAGYGETQYF
TRBV29-1	TRBJ2-7	NA	TRBD1	CSSEGQMGHNEQYF
TRBV4-1	TRBJ2-7	NA	TRBD2	CASSQPGLEAYEQYF
TRBV6-2/TRBV6-3	TRBJ2-7	NA	NA	CASTRGRGGYEQYF
TRBV7-8	TRBJ2-1	NA	NA	CASSPGASEQFF
TRBV5-1	TRBJ2-5	many	NA	CASSRQETQYF
TRBV5-6	TRBJ2-6	many	TRBD1	CASSSTGKSGANVLTF
TRBV20-1	TRBJ2-5	once	NA	CSAYWDSLQETQYF
TRBV20-1	TRBJ1-6	NA	TRBD1	CSARDYRGHSPLHF
TRBV27	TRBJ2-5	NA	NA	CASSTAGAHSKGEQYF
TRBV11-2	TRBJ2-1	few	NA	CASSLDWSSYNEQFF
TRBV12-5	TRBJ2-5	NA	NA	CASGLGDGQQYF
TRBV3-1	TRBJ2-3	NA	TRBD2	CASSQRTSGGSTDTQYF
TRBV28	TRBJ2-4	NA	TRBD1	CASNFLHRGLAKNIQYF
TRBV6-5	TRBJ2-2	NA	TRBD2	CASSYSSGGEPNTGELFF
TRBV27	TRBJ2-1	NA	TRBD1	CASSEIYGTGYNEQFF
TRBV10-3	TRBJ2-7	NA	NA	CAISGGHPYEQYF